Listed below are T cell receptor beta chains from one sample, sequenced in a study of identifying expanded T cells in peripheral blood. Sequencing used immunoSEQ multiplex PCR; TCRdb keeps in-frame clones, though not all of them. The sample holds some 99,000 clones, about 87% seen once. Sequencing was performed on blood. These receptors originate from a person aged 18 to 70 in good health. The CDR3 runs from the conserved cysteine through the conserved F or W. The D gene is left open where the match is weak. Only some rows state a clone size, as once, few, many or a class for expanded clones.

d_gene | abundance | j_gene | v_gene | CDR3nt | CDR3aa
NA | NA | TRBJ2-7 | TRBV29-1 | TGCAGCGTTAACTCAGGAACAGCCGCCTACGAGCAGTACTTC | CSVNSGTAAYEQYF
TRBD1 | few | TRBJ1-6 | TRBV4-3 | TGCGCCAGCAGCCAAGAGCGGGCCAGGGGGAATTCACCCCTCCACTTT | CASSQERARGNSPLHF
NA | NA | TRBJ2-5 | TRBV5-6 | TGTGCCAGCAGCCTCTTAGCGGAAGAGACCCAGTACTTC | CASSLLAEETQYF
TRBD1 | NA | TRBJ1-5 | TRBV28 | TGTGCCAGCATAATACAATCCAGGACAGGGGGCAAGAATCAGCCCCAGCATTTT | CASIIQSRTGGKNQPQHF
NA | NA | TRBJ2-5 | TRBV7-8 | TGTGCCAGCAGCTTAGAGGTTGGTGGTTGGGAGACCCAGTACTTC | CASSLEVGGWETQYF
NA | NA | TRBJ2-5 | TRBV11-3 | TGTGCCAGCAGCTTGTTCGGGGCCGAAGAGACCCAGTACTTC | CASSLFGAEETQYF
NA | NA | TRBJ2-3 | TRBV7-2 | TGTGCCAGCAGCTTCAGCACAGATACGCAGTATTTT | CASSFSTDTQYF
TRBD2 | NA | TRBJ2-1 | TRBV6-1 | TGTGCCAGCAGTATAGGACTAGAGAGGAATGAGCAGTTCTTC | CASSIGLERNEQFF
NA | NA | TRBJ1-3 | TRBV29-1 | TGCAGCGTCAGGACAGCAAACTCTGGAAACACCATATATTTT | CSVRTANSGNTIYF
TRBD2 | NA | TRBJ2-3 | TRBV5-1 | TGCGCCAGCAGCGACGCCGGGACTAGCGGGGTAGATACGCAGTATTTT | CASSDAGTSGVDTQYF
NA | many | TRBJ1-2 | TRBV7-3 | TGTGCCAGCAGCCCCTATCCCGGACGGACTTATGGCTACACCTTC | CASSPYPGRTYGYTF
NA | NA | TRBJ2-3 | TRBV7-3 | TGTGCCAGCAGGCGACTAGTAAGCCTCACAGATACGCAGTATTTT | CASRRLVSLTDTQYF
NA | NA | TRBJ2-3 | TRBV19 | TGTGCCAGTAGTATCGGTGGGGCTAGTTGGGCAGATACGCAGTATTTT | CASSIGGASWADTQYF
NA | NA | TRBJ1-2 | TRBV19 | TGTGCCAGTAGTATTTCTGCAGGGGCTAACTATGGCTACACCTTC | CASSISAGANYGYTF
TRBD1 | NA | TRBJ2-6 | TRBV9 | TGTGCCAGCGCCGGGACAGGGTTGTCGGGGGCCAACGTCCTGACTTTC | CASAGTGLSGANVLTF
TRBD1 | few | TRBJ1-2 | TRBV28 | TGTGCCAGCGGGGGACAGTCCTATGGCTACACCTTC | CASGGQSYGYTF
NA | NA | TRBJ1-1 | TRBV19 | TGTGCCAGTAGACCGGGGCTAGAGGACACTGAAGCTTTCTTT | CASRPGLEDTEAFF
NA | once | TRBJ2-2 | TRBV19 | TGTGCCAGTAGTAGACAGCACACCGGGGAGCTGTTTTTT | CASSRQHTGELFF
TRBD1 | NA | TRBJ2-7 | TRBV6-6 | TGTGCCAGCAGTGGGGGGACAGGACCCTACGAGCAGTACTTC | CASSGGTGPYEQYF
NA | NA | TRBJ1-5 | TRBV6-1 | TGTGCCAGCAGTGAAGGGTCAGGCGACGAGCCCCAGCATTTT | CASSEGSGDEPQHF
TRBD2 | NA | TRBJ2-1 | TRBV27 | TGTGCCAGCACCACCAGGGCTAGCGGGAGCCATGAGCAGTTCTTC | CASTTRASGSHEQFF
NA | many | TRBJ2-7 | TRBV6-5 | TGTGCCAGCAGCGACTTCTACGAGCAGTACTTC | CASSDFYEQYF
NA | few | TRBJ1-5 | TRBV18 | TGTGCCAGCTCACGGGGCAATCAGCCCCAGCATTTT | CASSRGNQPQHF
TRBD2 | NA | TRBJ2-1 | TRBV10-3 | TGTGCCATCAGTGTAACTAGCGGGAGTAACAATGAGCAGTTCTTC | CAISVTSGSNNEQFF
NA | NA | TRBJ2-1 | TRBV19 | TGTGCCAGTAACCCCGGGGGAAGGGGAGTCAATGAGCAGTTCTTC | CASNPGGRGVNEQFF
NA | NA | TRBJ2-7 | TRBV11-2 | TGTGCCAGCAGCTTACGGTACTACGAGCAGTACTTC | CASSLRYYEQYF
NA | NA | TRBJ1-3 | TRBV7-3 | TGTGCCAGCAGCTTAGGACCGTTCTCTGGAAACACCATATATTTT | CASSLGPFSGNTIYF
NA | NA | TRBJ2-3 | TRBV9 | TGTGCCAGCAGCGATCCGGGACGGAAGGGGGGTACGCAGTATTTT | CASSDPGRKGGTQYF